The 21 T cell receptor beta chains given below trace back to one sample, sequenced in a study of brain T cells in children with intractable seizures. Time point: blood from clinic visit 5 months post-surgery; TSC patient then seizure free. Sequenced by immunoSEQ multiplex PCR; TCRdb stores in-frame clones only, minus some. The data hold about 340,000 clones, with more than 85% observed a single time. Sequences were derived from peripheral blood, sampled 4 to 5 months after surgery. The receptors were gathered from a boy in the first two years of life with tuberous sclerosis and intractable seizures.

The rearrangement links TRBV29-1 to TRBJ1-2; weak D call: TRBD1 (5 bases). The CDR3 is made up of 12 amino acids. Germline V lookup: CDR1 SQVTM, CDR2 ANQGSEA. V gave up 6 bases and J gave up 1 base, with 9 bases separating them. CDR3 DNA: TGCAGCGTCGACGACAGTAACTATGGCTACACCTTC. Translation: CSVDDSNYGYTF.

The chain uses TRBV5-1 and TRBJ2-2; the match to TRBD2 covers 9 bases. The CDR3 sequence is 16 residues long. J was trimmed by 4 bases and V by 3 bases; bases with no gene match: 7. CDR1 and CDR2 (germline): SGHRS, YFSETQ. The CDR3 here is CASSSSSGATTGELFF. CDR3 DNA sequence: TGCGCCAGCAGCTCGTCTAGCGGGGCCACCACCGGGGAGCTGTTTTTT. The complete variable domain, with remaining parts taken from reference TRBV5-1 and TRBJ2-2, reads KAGVTQTPRYLIKTRGQQVTLSCSPISGHRSVSWYQQTPGQGLQFLFEYFSETQRNKGNFPGRFSGRQFSNSRSEMNVSTLELGDSALYLCASSSSSGATTGELFFGEGSRLTVL.

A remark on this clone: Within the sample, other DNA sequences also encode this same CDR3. CDR3 nucleotides: TGTGCCAGTAGTATAGCTGGGGGGTCTGGGGCCAACGTCCTGACTTTC. Residues: CASSIAGGSGANVLTF. The J gene is TRBJ2-6, the V gene TRBV19, with D possibly TRBD2 on 6 matching bases. Trimming removed 1 base from V and 1 base from J, with 8 bases in between. Germline CDR1 LNHDA, CDR2 SQIVND (reference sequence). This CDR3 contains 16 residues.

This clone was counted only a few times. As DNA, the CDR3 is TGTGCCACCCCGGGACAGGGTAGCGATGAGCAGTTCTTC. The encoded protein is CATPGQGSDEQFF. The rearrangement uses TRBV2 and TRBJ2-1; 9 positions match TRBD1. Germline V gives CDR1 SNHLY, CDR2 FYNNEI. J gave up 8 bases and V 10 bases, and 9 bases lay outside the gene matches. The CDR3 is made up of 13 amino acids.

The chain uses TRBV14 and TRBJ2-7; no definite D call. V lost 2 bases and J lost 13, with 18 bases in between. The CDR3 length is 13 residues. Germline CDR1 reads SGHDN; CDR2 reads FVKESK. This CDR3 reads CASSQSGIRLRYF. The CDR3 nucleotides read TGTGCCAGCAGCCAATCGGGTATCAGGCTTCGATACTTC.

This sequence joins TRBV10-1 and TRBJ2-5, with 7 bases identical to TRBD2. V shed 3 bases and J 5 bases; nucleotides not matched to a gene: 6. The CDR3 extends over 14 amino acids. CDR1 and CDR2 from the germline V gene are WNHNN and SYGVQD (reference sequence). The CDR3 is CASSDREEGETQYF. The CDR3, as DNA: TGCGCCAGCAGTGACCGGGAGGAAGGCGAGACCCAGTACTTC.

In DNA form, the CDR3 reads TGTGCCAGTAGTCGGGACCTACGGGTGAAAGCTTTCTTT. It is translated as CASSRDLRVKAFF. The chain carries TRBV19 and TRBJ1-1, with D possibly being TRBD1 (5 bases). The CDR3 spans 13 residues. V was shortened by 5 bases and J by 9 bases, with 16 bases between the two germline ends. CDR1 is LNHDA and CDR2 is SQIVND in the germline V gene (reference sequence).

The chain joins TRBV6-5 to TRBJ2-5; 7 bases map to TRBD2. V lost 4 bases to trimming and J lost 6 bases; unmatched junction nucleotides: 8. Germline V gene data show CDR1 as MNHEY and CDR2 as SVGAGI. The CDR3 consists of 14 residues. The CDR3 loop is CASSSRGELKTQYF. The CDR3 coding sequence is TGTGCCAGCAGTTCTCGGGGGGAACTAAAGACCCAGTACTTC.

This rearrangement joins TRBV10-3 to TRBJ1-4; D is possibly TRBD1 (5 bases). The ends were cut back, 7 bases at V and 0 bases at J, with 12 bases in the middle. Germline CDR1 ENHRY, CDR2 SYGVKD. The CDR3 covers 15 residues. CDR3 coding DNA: TGTGCCATCAATACAACGGGGGCAACTAATGAAAAACTGTTTTTT. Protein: CAINTTGATNEKLFF.

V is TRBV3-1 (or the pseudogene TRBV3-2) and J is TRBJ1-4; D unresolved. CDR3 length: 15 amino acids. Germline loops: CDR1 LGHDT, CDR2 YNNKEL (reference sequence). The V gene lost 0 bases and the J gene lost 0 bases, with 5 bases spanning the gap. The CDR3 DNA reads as TGTGCCAGCAGCCAAGACGGGGCAACTAATGAAAAACTGTTTTTT. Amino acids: CASSQDGATNEKLFF.

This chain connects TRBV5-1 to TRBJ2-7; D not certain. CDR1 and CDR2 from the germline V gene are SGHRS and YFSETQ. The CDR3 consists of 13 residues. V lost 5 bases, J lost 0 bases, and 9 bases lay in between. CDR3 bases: TGCGCCAGCAGGCCGGACGCCTCCTACGAGCAGTACTTC. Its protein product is CASRPDASYEQYF.

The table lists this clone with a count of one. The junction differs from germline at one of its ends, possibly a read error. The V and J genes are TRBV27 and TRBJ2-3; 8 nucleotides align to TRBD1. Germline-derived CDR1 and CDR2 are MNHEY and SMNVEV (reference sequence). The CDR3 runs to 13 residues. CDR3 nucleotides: TGTGCCAGCAGGGGGACAGGACGGTACGCAGTGGATTTT. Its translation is CASRGTGRYAVDF.

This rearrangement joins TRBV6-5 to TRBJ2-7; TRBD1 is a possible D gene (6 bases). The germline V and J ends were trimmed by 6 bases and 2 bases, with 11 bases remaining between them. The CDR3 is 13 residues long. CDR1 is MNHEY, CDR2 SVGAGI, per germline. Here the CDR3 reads CASRQGWTYEQYF. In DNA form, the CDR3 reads TGTGCCAGCAGACAGGGATGGACCTACGAGCAGTACTTC.

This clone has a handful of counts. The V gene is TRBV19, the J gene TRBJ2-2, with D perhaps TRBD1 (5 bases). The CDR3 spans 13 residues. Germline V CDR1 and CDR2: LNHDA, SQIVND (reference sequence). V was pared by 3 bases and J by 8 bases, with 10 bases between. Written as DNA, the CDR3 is TGTGCCAGTAGTATGGAGAACAGGGGGGAGCTGTTTTTT. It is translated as CASSMENRGELFF.

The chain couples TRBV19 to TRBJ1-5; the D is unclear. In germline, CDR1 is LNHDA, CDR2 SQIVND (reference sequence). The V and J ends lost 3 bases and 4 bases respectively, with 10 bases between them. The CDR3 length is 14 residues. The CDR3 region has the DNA TGTGCCAGTAGTATTATCCAGCCGAATCAGCCCCAGCATTTT. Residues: CASSIIQPNQPQHF.

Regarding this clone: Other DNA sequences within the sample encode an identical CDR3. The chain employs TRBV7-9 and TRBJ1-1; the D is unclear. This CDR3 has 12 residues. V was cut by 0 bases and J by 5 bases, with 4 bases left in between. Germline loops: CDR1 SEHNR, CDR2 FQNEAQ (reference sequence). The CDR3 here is CASSLAGTEAFF. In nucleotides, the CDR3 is TGTGCCAGCAGCTTAGCAGGGACTGAAGCTTTCTTT.

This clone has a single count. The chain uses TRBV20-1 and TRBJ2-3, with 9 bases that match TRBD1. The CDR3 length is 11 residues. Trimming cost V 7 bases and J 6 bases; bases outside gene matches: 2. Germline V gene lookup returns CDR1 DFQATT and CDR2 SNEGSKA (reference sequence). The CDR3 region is CSGTGADTQYF. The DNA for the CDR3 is TGCAGTGGGACAGGGGCGGATACGCAGTATTTT.

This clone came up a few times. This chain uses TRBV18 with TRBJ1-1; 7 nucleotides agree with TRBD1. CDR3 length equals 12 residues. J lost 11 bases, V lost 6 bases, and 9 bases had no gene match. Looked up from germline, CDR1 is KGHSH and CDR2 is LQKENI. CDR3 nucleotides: TGTGCCAGCTCCCTAAAACAGGGGCTCGCTTTCTTT. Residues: CASSLKQGLAFF.

CDR3 region: CASTPSAEVYGYTF. The CDR3 DNA sequence: TGTGCCAGCACCCCGAGCGCAGAGGTCTATGGCTACACCTTC. The chain couples TRBV25-1 to TRBJ1-2; D gene unclear. This CDR3 contains 14 residues. The V end was cut by 7 bases, the J end by 4 bases, with 16 bases between. Germline V gives CDR1 MGHDK, CDR2 SYGVNS.

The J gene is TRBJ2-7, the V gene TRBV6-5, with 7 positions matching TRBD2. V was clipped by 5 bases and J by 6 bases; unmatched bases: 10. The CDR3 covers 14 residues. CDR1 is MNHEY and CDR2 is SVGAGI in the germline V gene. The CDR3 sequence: CASSLLGGGGEQYF. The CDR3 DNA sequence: TGTGCCAGCAGTCTCCTTGGGGGGGGTGGCGAGCAGTACTTC.

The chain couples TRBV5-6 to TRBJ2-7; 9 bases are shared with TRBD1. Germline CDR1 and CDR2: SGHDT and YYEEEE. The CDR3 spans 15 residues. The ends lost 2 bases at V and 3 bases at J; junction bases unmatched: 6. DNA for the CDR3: TGTGCCAGCAGCTTTAGGAGGACAGGGGTCTACGAGCAGTACTTC. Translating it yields CASSFRRTGVYEQYF. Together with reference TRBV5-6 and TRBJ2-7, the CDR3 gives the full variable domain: DAGVTQSPTHLIKTRGQQVTLRCSPKSGHDTVSWYQQALGQGPQFIFQYYEEEERQRGNFPDRFSGHQFPNYSSELNVNALLLGDSALYLCASSFRRTGVYEQYFGPGTRLTVT.